Following are 31 T cell receptor beta chains from one sample sequenced in a study of metastatic and nonmetastatic thyroid tumors. Before thyroid surgery, none of the patients had received any treatment. TCRdb re-called the PCR reads through MiXCR. Here the sample spans 22,000 or so clones, 23% being singletons. The sequencing input was blood. The receptor set was obtained from a male donor with papillary thyroid cancer or a benign thyroid nodule (not recorded which). Some clones in this sample may be carry-over from other donors' samples.

The chain uses TRBV20-1 and TRBJ1-2, with 7 nucleotides matching TRBD1. Unmatched junction bases numbered 13, after V lost 3 bases and J lost 6 bases. The CDR3 spans 15 residues. Germline V gene lookup returns CDR1 DFQATT and CDR2 SNEGSKA (reference sequence). In DNA form, the CDR3 reads TGCAGTGCTAGGGCTTCGACAGGGAGGCGTGATGGCTACACCTTC. Translating gives CSARASTGRRDGYTF.

V and J are TRBV5-1 and TRBJ1-6; D is possibly TRBD1 (5 bases). The germline CDR1 and CDR2 sequences are SGHRS and YFSETQ. The CDR3 runs 12 residues. V dropped 1 base and J dropped 10 bases, with 6 bases sitting between them. In DNA form, the CDR3 reads TGCGCCAGCAGCTTGCAGGGATCACCCCTCCACTTT. It specifies CASSLQGSPLHF.

This clone was recorded a few times. This sequence joins TRBV10-1 and TRBJ1-1, with D unclear. The CDR3 contains 13 residues. The germline gives CDR1 WNHNN, CDR2 SYGVQD (reference sequence). V gave up 2 bases and J gave up 4 bases, with 8 bases separating them. The CDR3 nucleotides are TGCGCCAGCAGTGAGACATGGGGCACTGAAGCTTTCTTT. Translating it yields CASSETWGTEAFF.

The chain links TRBV25-1 to TRBJ2-1; 12 nucleotides match TRBD2. Germline V CDR1 and CDR2: MGHDK, SYGVNS. The length of the CDR3 is 15 residues. V lost 5 bases and J lost 8; bases outside the gene matches: 7. The DNA for the CDR3 is TGTGCCAGCAGTTCCCGGACTAGCGGGAAGGATGAGCAGTTCTTC. Translating it yields CASSSRTSGKDEQFF.

The table lists this clone with many counts. The chain carries TRBV27 and TRBJ2-7, with D maybe TRBD1 (6 bases). This CDR3 comprises 14 residues. Trimming removed 5 bases at V and 2 bases at J, with 13 bases between. Germline values: CDR1 MNHEY, CDR2 SMNVEV (reference sequence). The DNA for the CDR3 is TGTGCCAGCAGTAGGTCCCAGGGGACCTACGAGCAGTACTTC. Its protein product is CASSRSQGTYEQYF.

Note on this clone: A single base separates this from a much larger clone, so it may be a read error. This same CDR3 is encoded by further DNA sequences in the sample. This chain joins TRBV4-2 and TRBJ1-1; D is ambiguous. This CDR3 is built from 17 residues. Germline V gives CDR1 LGHNA, CDR2 YNFKEQ. DNA for the CDR3: TGTGCCAGCCGGAGGGCGGGTCGCACATACACAGTCACTGAAGCCTTCTTT. Amino acids: CASRRAGRTYTVTEAFF.

This chain uses TRBV6-1 with TRBJ2-7; TRBD1 matches at 9 bases. The CDR3 consists of 16 residues. CDR1 is MNHNS and CDR2 is SASEGT in the germline V gene. The V and J ends lost 1 base and 5 bases, in that order; junction bases with no gene match: 9. CDR3 loop: CASSEGTGDGSDEQYF. CDR3 in DNA: TGTGCCAGCAGTGAAGGGACAGGGGATGGGTCCGACGAGCAGTACTTC.

In this sample, this clone turned up many times. Other DNA sequences within the sample encode an identical CDR3. The chain couples TRBV5-6 to TRBJ2-1; TRBD2 might be the D (6 bases). In germline, CDR1 is SGHDT, CDR2 YYEEEE. V dropped 4 bases and J dropped 2 bases, with 16 bases sitting between them. There are 16 residues in the CDR3. CDR3 loop: CASSAAGTQTYNEQFF. The CDR3 coding sequence is TGTGCCAGCAGCGCCGCCGGGACTCAGACCTACAATGAGCAGTTCTTC.

The gene calls are TRBV24-1 and TRBJ1-2; no definite D call. V lost 5 bases to trimming and J lost 4 bases, with 16 bases between them. The CDR3 has 15 amino acids. Germline-derived CDR1 and CDR2 are KGHDR and SFDVKD. The CDR3 DNA follows: TGTGCCACCAGTGCGGCGGCAGGCGAAAGCTATGGCTACACCTTC. Translating it yields CATSAAAGESYGYTF.

The chain recombines TRBV4-2 with TRBJ2-3; D not certain. Deletions cut 4 bases from V and 2 bases from J, with 13 bases between. Germline V lookup: CDR1 LGHNA, CDR2 YNFKEQ. The CDR3 has 15 amino acids. The CDR3 spells CASSRPKFHTDTQYF. The CDR3 bases are TGTGCCAGCAGCCGCCCGAAGTTTCACACAGATACGCAGTATTTT.

Many counts were recorded for this clone. The J gene is TRBJ1-1, the V gene TRBV28, with D unclear. The germline V and J ends were trimmed by 3 bases and 2 bases, with 16 bases remaining between them. Germline-derived CDR1 and CDR2 are MDHEN and SYDVKM. The CDR3 is 16 amino acids. The CDR3 nucleotides read TGTGCCAGCAGTTTGGCAGGTCTGACCCGTAACACTGAAGCTTTCTTT. This translates into CASSLAGLTRNTEAFF.

In this sample, this clone turned up a few times. The junction shows a germline mismatch at one end, possibly a read error. Other DNA sequences in this sample translate to the same CDR3. The chain couples TRBV18 to TRBJ1-2, with 7 bases matching TRBD1. Germline loops: CDR1 KGHSH, CDR2 LQKENI. The CDR3 extends over 13 amino acids. CDR3 loop: CASSPTGWLGYRF. The DNA of the CDR3 is TGTGCCAGCTCACCGACAGGGTGGCTAGGATACCGCTTC.

This clone was detected many times. The rearrangement joins TRBV20-1 to TRBJ2-7, with 8 bases that match TRBD1. The length of the CDR3 is 13 residues. V shed 5 bases, J shed 0 bases, and the junction held 3 bases outside the gene matches. CDR1 DFQATT and CDR2 SNEGSKA come from the germline V gene (reference sequence). DNA for the CDR3: TGCAGTGCTCGACAGGGGAGCTCCTACGAGCAGTACTTC. It translates to CSARQGSSYEQYF.

In its sample, this clone was seen a few times. The chain employs TRBV6-1 and TRBJ2-3; D remains ambiguous. This CDR3 is 15 amino acids long. V lost 8 bases and J lost 5, with 20 bases in between. Germline V gives CDR1 MNHNS, CDR2 SASEGT. In nucleotides, the CDR3 is TGTGCCAGCTCCCAACTGCCTCAGGCCCTAGATACGCAGTATTTT. Its protein is CASSQLPQALDTQYF.

This clone showed up many times. The chain combines TRBV6-1 with TRBJ2-1, with D tentatively TRBD1 or TRBD2 (5 bases each). The CDR3 covers 15 residues. Germline-derived CDR1 and CDR2 are MNHNS and SASEGT. Trimming pared 5 bases from V and 2 bases from J, leaving 13 bases between. The CDR3 DNA reads TGTGCCAGCAGTTTCACCGGGACGGCCTACAATGAGCAGTTCTTC. Encoded protein: CASSFTGTAYNEQFF.

This clone was counted at least ten times. The rearrangement uses TRBV20-1 and TRBJ2-7, with D unclear. Trimming removed 3 bases at V and 3 bases at J, with 6 bases between. The germline gives CDR1 DFQATT, CDR2 SNEGSKA (reference sequence). There are 11 residues in the CDR3. DNA for the CDR3: TGCAGTGCTAGGCCAGTCTACGAGCAGTACTTC. Encoded protein: CSARPVYEQYF.

V usage is TRBV15 and J usage is TRBJ2-1; perhaps TRBD1 as D (5 bases). Germline V gene data show CDR1 as LNHNV and CDR2 as YYDKDF (reference sequence). The germline V and J ends were trimmed by 5 bases and 7 bases, with 15 bases remaining between them. The CDR3 has 14 residues. The CDR3 nucleotides are TGTGCCACCAGCGTCAGGGCCGCGGCAAATGAGCAGTTCTTC. This codes for CATSVRAAANEQFF. The whole variable domain, remainder taken from reference TRBV15 and TRBJ2-1, is DAMVIQNPRYQVTQFGKPVTLSCSQTLNHNVMYWYQQKSSQAPKLLFHYYDKDFNNEADTPDNFQSRRPNTSFCFLDIRSPGLGDTAMYLCATSVRAAANEQFFGPGTRLTVL.

As concerns this clone: It is unclear where the CDR3 begins or ends on the DNA, so no DNA is shown, and the CDR3 is as TCRdb lists it. This chain connects TRBV2 to TRBJ2-7. Inclusive of both ends, the CDR3 amounts to 12 amino acids. The germline V gene encodes CDR1 SNHLY and CDR2 FYNNEI. The chain's CDR3 is CASSTSTSEQYF.

Concerning this clone: This sequence may be a read error, since a much larger clone differs from it by one base. This specimen includes other DNA sequences encoding the same CDR3. The genes are TRBV7-9 and TRBJ1-1, with D tentatively TRBD1 (5 bases). This CDR3 region has 14 residues. Between the trimmed V and J ends, which lost 6 bases and 2 bases, there was a span of 13 bases. Per the germline V gene, CDR1 is SEHNR and CDR2 is FQNEAQ (reference sequence). The CDR3 loop is CASSRGAGNTEAFF. The CDR3 nucleotides are TGTGCCAGCAGTCGAGGGGCAGGTAACACTGAAGCTTTCTTT.

This clone was picked up a small number of times. V usage is TRBV6-5 and J usage is TRBJ1-5; D ambiguous. Trimming shortened V by 0 bases and J by 4 bases, and 7 bases separated the two germline ends. Germline CDR1 is MNHEY and CDR2 is SVGAGI. The CDR3 runs to 14 residues. In DNA form, the CDR3 reads TGTGCCAGCAGTTACTCGGGAGGGAATCAGCCCCAGCATTTT. As protein: CASSYSGGNQPQHF.

This clone came up many times. The chain combines TRBV7-2 with TRBJ2-1; unclear D gene. The V gene's germline CDR1 is SGHTA and CDR2 FQGNSA. The CDR3 has 12 amino acids. Trimming pared 0 bases from V and 9 bases from J, leaving 6 bases between. CDR3 amino acids: CASSLAVGEQFF. CDR3 coding DNA: TGTGCCAGCAGCTTAGCGGTAGGTGAGCAGTTCTTC.

This clone was counted many times. The chain carries TRBV7-6 and TRBJ2-2; 7 nucleotides line up with TRBD2. After removal of 3 bases from V and 6 bases from J, the junction contained 4 bases not matched to a gene. CDR3 size: 14 residues. Germline V gene lookup returns CDR1 SGHVS and CDR2 FNYEAQ. CDR3 nucleotides: TGTGCCAGCAGCTTCACTAGCGTTGCCGGGGAGCTGTTTTTT. It specifies CASSFTSVAGELFF.

This rearrangement joins TRBV2 to TRBJ1-1, with D possibly being TRBD1 (6 bases). Germline lookup yields CDR1 SNHLY and CDR2 FYNNEI. This CDR3 comprises 14 residues. V was trimmed by 6 bases and J by 1 base, leaving 12 bases between them. The CDR3 DNA sequence: TGTGCCAGCAGGGTGCCGGGACAGAACACTGAAGCTTTCTTT. Residues: CASRVPGQNTEAFF.

This clone was picked up a small number of times. CDR3: CASSPGGESQPQHF. The CDR3 DNA is TGTGCCAGCAGTCCGGGGGGCGAATCCCAGCCCCAGCATTTT. The chain recombines TRBV6-1 with TRBJ1-5; D is possibly TRBD1 (6 bases). The V gene's germline CDR1 is MNHNS and CDR2 SASEGT. This CDR3 is 14 amino acids long. V was shortened by 5 bases and J by 7 bases, with 15 bases between the two germline ends.

This clone was recorded once. V and J are TRBV11-2 and TRBJ1-3, with D perhaps matching TRBD1 (5 bases). The CDR3 has 14 residues. V was cut by 6 bases and J by 0 bases, with 9 bases left in between. Germline V gives CDR1 SGHAT, CDR2 FQNNGV. CDR3 residues: CASRIGGSGNTIYF. DNA for the CDR3: TGTGCCAGCAGGATTGGGGGCTCTGGAAACACCATATATTTT.

J is TRBJ2-3 and V is TRBV11-1; 7 bases line up with TRBD2. J lost 4 bases, V lost 4 bases, and 8 bases had no gene match. Per the germline V gene, CDR1 is SGHAT and CDR2 is FQDESV (reference sequence). This CDR3 is 15 amino acids long. CDR3 residues: CASSSRGGAADTQYF. As DNA, the CDR3 is TGTGCCAGCAGCTCGCGGGGAGGGGCCGCAGATACGCAGTATTTT.

V gene TRBV10-3 combines with J gene TRBJ2-7; 10 positions match TRBD2. The CDR3 totals 13 residues. The V gene end was trimmed by 6 bases and the J gene end by 6 bases; junction bases not matched to a gene: 5. Germline V gives CDR1 ENHRY, CDR2 SYGVKD. Written as DNA, the CDR3 is TGTGCCATCAGCCTAGCGGGAGCCTTCGAGCAGTACTTC. Protein sequence: CAISLAGAFEQYF.

This clone occurred a few times. This is likely a read error, given that the CDR3 carries no conserved phenylalanine or tryptophan at its end. The gene calls are TRBV29-1 and TRBJ1-1, with D unresolved. V lost 4 bases to trimming and J lost 11 bases, with 5 bases between them. This CDR3 has 8 residues. Per the germline V gene, CDR1 is SQVTM and CDR2 is ANQGSEA. The DNA for the CDR3 is TGCAGCGTTGGTAGTGCTTTCTCT. This sequence encodes CSVGSAFS.

This clone was observed many times. CDR3 protein: CASSLPRAFGNTIYF. As DNA, the CDR3 is TGTGCCAGCTCACTGCCCAGGGCGTTCGGAAACACCATATATTTT. This chain links TRBV18 with TRBJ1-3, with D possibly TRBD1 on 5 matching bases. Trimming pared 4 bases from V and 4 bases from J, leaving 14 bases between. The CDR3 runs 15 residues. The germline gives CDR1 KGHSH, CDR2 LQKENI.

The count of this clone is one. The J gene is TRBJ1-2, the V gene TRBV5-5; D gene uncertain. The CDR3 totals 13 residues. With 0 bases removed from V and 4 bases from J, the gap between germline ends came to 7 bases. CDR1 is SGHKS, CDR2 YYEKEE, per germline (reference sequence). The CDR3 bases are TGTGCCAGCAGCTTGGACACCACCTATGGCTACACCTTC. Translated, it gives CASSLDTTYGYTF.

The genes are TRBV20-1 and TRBJ2-3; no reliable D call. The CDR3 length is 15 residues. Per the germline V gene, CDR1 is DFQATT and CDR2 is SNEGSKA (reference sequence). V lost 1 base and J lost 1, with 12 bases in between. CDR3 nucleotide sequence: TGCAGTGCTAGAGCTTTTACATTGGGCACAGATACGCAGTATTTT. Protein product: CSARAFTLGTDTQYF.